Below, one T cell receptor (beta chain) is given with its context. Antigen: not known. This specimen comes from a study of shared clonotypes between healthy human individuals. The overall study: Ranging from 18 to 49 in age, donors were two women and a few men. Study results and limitations: The researchers took only blood, and tissue repertoires probably look different.

Germline CDR1 is KGHSH and CDR2 is LQKENI. CDR3 size: 14 residues. V dropped 3 bases and J dropped 1 base, with 9 bases sitting between them. TCRdb keeps only in-frame clones here, not all; method: immunoSEQ multiplex PCR. The sample has over 400,000 clones, more than 95% seen once. V is TRBV18 and J is TRBJ1-1; D gene unclear. The source is a woman in her twenties or thirties in good health. Sequenced: naive CD4+ T cells sorted from blood. Noted subset: CD45RA+ positively selected. In DNA, the CDR3 is TGTGCCAGCTCACCCTCACCGGCGAACACTGAAGCTTTCTTT. This codes for CASSPSPANTEAFF.